This T cell receptor beta chain was found in a study of blood T cell repertoires in COVID-19. Study-level background: Sites in the United States, Italy and Spain provided acute and convalescent COVID-19 samples. The analysed material was cDNA or gDNA that came from T cells, B-cell-depleted T cells, or PBMCs.

Original processing notes: Reference gene primer amplification yielded estimated nucleated cell counts. The repertoire was sequenced with immunoSEQ multiplex PCR; TCRdb's copy has only in-frame clones and lacks some. D and trimming come from the DNA, and the V and J calls and clone size come from that table. The top ten clones hold approximately 4% of a sample with 200,000 to 300,000 clones, less than 90% of them seen once. The junction had 9 bases not matched to a gene; V was cut back by 4 bases and J by 4 bases. This CDR3 contains 16 residues. CDR1 is MNHEY, CDR2 SVGAGI, per germline. The chain recombines TRBV6-5 with TRBJ2-1, with 8 bases aligning to TRBD2. The material sequenced was peripheral blood. The receptor's source is a man aged 60-69 years with acute or convalescent COVID-19. The CDR3 region has the DNA TGTGCCAGCAGTTCCGACGGACTAGCTCATTACAATGAGCAGTTCTTC. Amino acid sequence: CASSSDGLAHYNEQFF.